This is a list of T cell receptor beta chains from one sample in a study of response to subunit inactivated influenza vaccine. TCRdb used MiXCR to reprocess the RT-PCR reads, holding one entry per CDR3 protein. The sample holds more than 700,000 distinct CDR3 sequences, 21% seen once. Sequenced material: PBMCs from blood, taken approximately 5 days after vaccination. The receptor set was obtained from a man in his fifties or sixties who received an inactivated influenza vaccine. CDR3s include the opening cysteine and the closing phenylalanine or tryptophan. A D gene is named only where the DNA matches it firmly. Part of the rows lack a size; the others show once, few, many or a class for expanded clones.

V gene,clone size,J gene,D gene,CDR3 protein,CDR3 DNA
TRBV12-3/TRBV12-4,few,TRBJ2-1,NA,CASSQTELYNEQFF,TGTGCCAGCAGTCAGACGGAGCTCTACAATGAGCAGTTCTTC
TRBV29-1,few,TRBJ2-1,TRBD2,CSVRLAIYNEQFF,TGCAGCGTTCGACTAGCGATATACAATGAGCAGTTCTTC
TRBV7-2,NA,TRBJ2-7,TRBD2,CASSPVGGTYEQYF,TGTGCCAGCAGCCCAGTGGGGGGGACCTACGAGCAGTACTTC
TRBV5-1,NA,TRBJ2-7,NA,CASSLSRSVGNSLQYF,TGCGCCAGCAGCTTGAGTCGGTCGGTGGGAAATAGCCTGCAGTACTTC
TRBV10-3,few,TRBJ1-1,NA,CATTPSFNTEAFF,TGTGCCACCACCCCTAGCTTTAACACTGAAGCTTTCTTT
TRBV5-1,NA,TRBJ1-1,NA,CASSLAPSWTGGAFF,TGCGCCAGCAGCTTGGCCCCGTCTTGGACCGGAGGAGCTTTCTTT
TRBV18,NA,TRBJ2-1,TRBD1,CASSPGTAIYNEQFF,TGTGCCAGCTCACCCGGGACAGCCATCTACAATGAGCAGTTCTTC
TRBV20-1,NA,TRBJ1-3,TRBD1,CSAAPGQGGGNTIYF,TGCAGTGCTGCTCCGGGACAGGGAGGTGGAAACACCATATATTTT
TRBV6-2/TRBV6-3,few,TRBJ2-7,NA,CATQDGYEQYF,TGTGCCACCCAGGACGGGTACGAGCAGTACTTC
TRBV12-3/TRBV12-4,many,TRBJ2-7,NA,CASSLRGGSMNEQYF,TGTGCCAGCAGTTTAAGGGGGGGGAGTATGAACGAGCAGTACTTC
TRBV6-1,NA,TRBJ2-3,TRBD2,CASSGISGPDTQYF,TGTGCCAGCAGTGGAATTAGCGGGCCAGATACGCAGTATTTT
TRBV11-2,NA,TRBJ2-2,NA,CASSPAVGLTGELFF,TGTGCCAGCAGTCCCGCGGTGGGGCTCACCGGGGAGCTGTTTTTT
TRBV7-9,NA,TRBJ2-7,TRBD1,CASSLGTGGLYEQYF,TGTGCCAGCAGCTTAGGGACAGGGGGCTTGTACGAGCAGTACTTC
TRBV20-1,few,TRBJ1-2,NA,CSASSAASPFDGYTF,TGCAGTGCTAGTAGCGCGGCCAGTCCCTTCGATGGCTACACCTTC
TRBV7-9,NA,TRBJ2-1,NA,CASSTRASISGEQFF,TGTGCCAGCAGCACTCGGGCCTCCATCTCGGGGGAGCAGTTCTTC
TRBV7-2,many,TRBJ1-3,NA,CASSSTGNTIYF,TGTGCCAGCAGCTCAACTGGAAACACCATATATTTT
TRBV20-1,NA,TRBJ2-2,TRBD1,CSAMGQGTNTGELFF,TGCAGTGCTATGGGACAGGGAACGAACACCGGGGAGCTGTTTTTT
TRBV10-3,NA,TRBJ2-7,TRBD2,CAISAGTSGDYEQYF,TGTGCCATCAGTGCTGGGACTAGCGGGGATTACGAGCAGTACTTC
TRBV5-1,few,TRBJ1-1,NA,CASSLEGAGTEAFF,TGCGCCAGCAGCTTGGAGGGTGCGGGCACTGAAGCTTTCTTT
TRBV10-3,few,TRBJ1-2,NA,CAISESYSSYGYTF,TGTGCCATCAGTGAGTCGTACAGTTCGTATGGCTACACCTTC
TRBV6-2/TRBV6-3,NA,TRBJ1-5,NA,CASSPPPRLRGNQPQHF,TGTGCCAGCAGTCCCCCACCCAGGCTCCGGGGCAATCAGCCCCAGCATTTT
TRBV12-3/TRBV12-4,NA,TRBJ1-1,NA,CASSYTRAEAFF,TGTGCCAGCAGTTATACTAGGGCTGAAGCTTTCTTT
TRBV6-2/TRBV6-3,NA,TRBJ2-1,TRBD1,CASKRGLQGADEQFF,TGTGCCAGCAAACGCGGACTACAGGGGGCGGATGAGCAGTTCTTC
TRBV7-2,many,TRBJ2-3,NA,CASSLSTDTQYF,TGTGCCAGCAGCCTCAGCACAGATACGCAGTATTTT
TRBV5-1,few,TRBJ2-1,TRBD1,CASSFTTGEYNEQFF,TGCGCCAGCAGCTTCACGACAGGGGAGTACAATGAGCAGTTCTTC
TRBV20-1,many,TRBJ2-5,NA,CSARLRETQYF,TGCAGTGCTAGATTACGGGAGACCCAGTACTTC
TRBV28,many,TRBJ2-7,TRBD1,CASDRDRGSEQYF,TGTGCCAGCGACCGGGACAGGGGGAGCGAGCAGTACTTC
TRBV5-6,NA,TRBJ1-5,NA,CASSWGGTQNQPQHF,TGTGCCAGCAGCTGGGGGGGGACACAAAATCAGCCCCAGCATTTT
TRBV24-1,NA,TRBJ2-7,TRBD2,CATSDKTSGVYEQYF,TGTGCCACCAGTGATAAGACTAGCGGGGTCTACGAGCAGTACTTC
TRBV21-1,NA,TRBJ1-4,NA,CASSKCGEGRANEKLFF,TGTGCCAGCAGCAAGTGTGGGGAGGGGAGAGCTAATGAAAAACTGTTTTTT
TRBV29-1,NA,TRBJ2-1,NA,CSVEKAESYNEQFF,TGCAGCGTTGAAAAAGCGGAAAGCTACAATGAGCAGTTCTTC
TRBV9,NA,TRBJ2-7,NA,CASSHGTLSHEQYF,TGTGCCAGCAGCCACGGGACACTCTCCCACGAGCAGTACTTC
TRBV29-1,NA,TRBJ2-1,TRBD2,CSVPLAGYSYNEQFF,TGCAGCGTACCTCTAGCGGGATACTCCTACAATGAGCAGTTCTTC
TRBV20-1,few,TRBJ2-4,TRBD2,CSANPSGGGVNIQYF,TGCAGTGCTAACCCTAGCGGGGGAGGGGTAAACATTCAGTACTTC
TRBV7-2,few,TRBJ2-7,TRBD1,CASSLSGQGLNEQYF,TGTGCCAGCAGCTTAAGTGGACAGGGACTGAACGAGCAGTACTTC
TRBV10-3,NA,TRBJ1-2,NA,CAINPTDGYGYTF,TGTGCCATCAACCCTACGGACGGGTATGGCTACACCTTC
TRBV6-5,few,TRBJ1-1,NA,CASSHGREAFF,TGTGCCAGCAGCCACGGCCGTGAAGCTTTCTTT
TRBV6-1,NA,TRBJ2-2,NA,CASQQGNTGELFF,TGTGCCAGCCAACAGGGGAACACCGGGGAGCTGTTTTTT
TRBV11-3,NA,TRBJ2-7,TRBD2,CASSAGEDEQYF,TGTGCCAGCAGCGCGGGAGAGGACGAGCAGTACTTC
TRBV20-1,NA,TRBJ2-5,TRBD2,CSAGGSGGRETQYF,TGCAGTGCTGGGGGTAGCGGGGGCCGAGAGACCCAGTACTTC
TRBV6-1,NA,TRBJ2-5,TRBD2,CASSEFRTSGAGETQYF,TGTGCCAGCAGTGAATTCCGGACTAGCGGAGCGGGGGAGACCCAGTACTTC
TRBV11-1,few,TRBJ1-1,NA,CASSGTTAAEAFF,TGTGCCAGCAGTGGGACCACGGCGGCAGAAGCTTTCTTT
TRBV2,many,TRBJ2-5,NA,CASSERETQYF,TGTGCCAGCAGTGAACGGGAGACCCAGTACTTC
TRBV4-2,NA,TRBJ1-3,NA,CASSQDKRVFMGNTIYF,TGTGCCAGCAGCCAAGACAAAAGGGTTTTCATGGGAAACACCATATATTTT
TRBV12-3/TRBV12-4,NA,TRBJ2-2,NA,CASSFFTANTGELFF,TGTGCCAGCAGTTTCTTCACAGCGAACACCGGGGAGCTGTTTTTT
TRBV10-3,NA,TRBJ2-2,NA,CAIRGEVANTGELFF,TGTGCCATCAGAGGAGAGGTCGCGAACACCGGGGAGCTGTTTTTT
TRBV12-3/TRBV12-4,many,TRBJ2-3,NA,CASNGLGTTQYF,TGTGCCAGCAATGGACTGGGAACTACGCAGTATTTT
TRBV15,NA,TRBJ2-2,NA,CATARWAESTGELFF,TGTGCCACCGCCCGCTGGGCAGAATCCACCGGGGAGCTGTTTTTT
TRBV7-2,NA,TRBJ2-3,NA,CASSRSESKLVDTQYF,TGTGCCAGCAGCCGATCCGAATCTAAACTAGTTGATACGCAGTATTTT